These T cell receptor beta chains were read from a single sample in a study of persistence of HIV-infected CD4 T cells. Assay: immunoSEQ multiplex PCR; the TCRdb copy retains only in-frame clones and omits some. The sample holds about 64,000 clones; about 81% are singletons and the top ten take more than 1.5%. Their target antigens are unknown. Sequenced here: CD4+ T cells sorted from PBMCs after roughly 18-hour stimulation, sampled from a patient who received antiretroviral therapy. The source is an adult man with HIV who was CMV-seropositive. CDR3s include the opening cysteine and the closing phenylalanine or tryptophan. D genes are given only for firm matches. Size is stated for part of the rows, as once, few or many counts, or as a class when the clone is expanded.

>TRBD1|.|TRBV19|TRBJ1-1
CASRDRGLANTEAFF
TGTGCCAGTAGAGACAGGGGGTTGGCGAACACTGAAGCTTTCTTT
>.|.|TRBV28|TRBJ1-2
CASSLSSGPLYGYTF
TGTGCCAGCAGTTTATCGAGTGGCCCCCTCTATGGCTACACCTTC
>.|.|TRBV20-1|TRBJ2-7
CSLGRSNEQYF
TGCTCCCTGGGCAGGTCCAACGAGCAGTACTTC
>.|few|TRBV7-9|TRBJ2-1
CAITAEQFF
TGTGCCATTACGGCTGAGCAGTTCTTC
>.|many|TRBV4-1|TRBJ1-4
CASSPGMAATNEKLFF
TGCGCCAGCAGCCCCGGGATGGCGGCAACTAATGAAAAACTGTTTTTT
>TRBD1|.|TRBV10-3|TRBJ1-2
CAISENPTGYGYTF
TGTGCCATCAGTGAGAACCCGACAGGGTATGGCTACACCTTC
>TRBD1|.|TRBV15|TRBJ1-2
CATSRSGGTGDYGYTF
TGTGCCACCAGCAGGTCGGGGGGAACAGGGGACTATGGCTACACCTTC
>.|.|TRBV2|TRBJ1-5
CASSEYRSQPQHF
TGTGCCAGCAGTGAATACAGAAGTCAGCCCCAGCATTTT
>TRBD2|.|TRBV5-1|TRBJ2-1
CASSARGTSASYNEQFF
TGCGCCAGCAGCGCACGGGGGACTAGCGCGTCCTACAATGAGCAGTTCTTC
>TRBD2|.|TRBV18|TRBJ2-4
CASSPSTGRADIQYF
TGTGCCAGCTCACCCTCGACCGGGAGGGCGGACATTCAGTACTTC
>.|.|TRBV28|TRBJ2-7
CASSLEAGSPYEQYF
TGTGCCAGCAGTTTAGAGGCAGGCTCTCCCTACGAGCAGTACTTC
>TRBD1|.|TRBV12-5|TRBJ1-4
CASGVGSRQGAEKLFF
TGTGCTAGTGGTGTTGGTAGTCGTCAGGGGGCCGAGAAACTGTTTTTT
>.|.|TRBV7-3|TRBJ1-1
CASSLKGLKNTEAFF
TGTGCCAGCAGCTTAAAAGGGCTCAAGAACACTGAAGCTTTCTTT
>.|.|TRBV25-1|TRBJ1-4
CASDLPGDGTNEKLFF
TGTGCCAGCGATCTCCCGGGGGACGGCACTAATGAAAAACTGTTTTTT
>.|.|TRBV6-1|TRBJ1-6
CASSEVREGSPLHF
TGTGCCAGCAGTGAAGTCCGCGAAGGTTCACCCCTCCACTTT
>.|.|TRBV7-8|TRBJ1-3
CASSLGSGTQGNTIYF
TGTGCCAGCAGCTTAGGCTCCGGGACCCAGGGAAACACCATATATTTT
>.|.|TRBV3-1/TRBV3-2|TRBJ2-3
CASSPLDGRTDTQYF
TGTGCCAGCAGCCCACTGGACGGCCGCACAGATACGCAGTATTTT
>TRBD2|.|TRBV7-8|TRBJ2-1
CASSKLANPGDEQFF
TGTGCCAGCAGCAAACTAGCGAACCCGGGGGATGAGCAGTTCTTC
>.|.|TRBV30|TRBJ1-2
CAWSGGGTLGYGYTF
TGTGCCTGGAGTGGGGGGGGAACGTTAGGCTATGGCTACACCTTC
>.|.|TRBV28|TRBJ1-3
CASTTAGMSNTIYF
TGTGCCAGCACGACTGCAGGGATGTCGAACACCATATATTTT
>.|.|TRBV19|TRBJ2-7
CASRESWMPPYEQYF
TGTGCCAGTCGGGAGAGTTGGATGCCGCCCTACGAGCAGTACTTC
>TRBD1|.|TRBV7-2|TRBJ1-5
CASSPGTGIPYSNQPQHF
TGTGCCAGCAGCCCTGGGACAGGGATCCCATATAGCAATCAGCCCCAGCATTTT
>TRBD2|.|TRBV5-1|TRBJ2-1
CASSLADGGGNEQFF
TGCGCCAGCAGCTTGGCCGATGGGGGAGGGAATGAGCAGTTCTTC
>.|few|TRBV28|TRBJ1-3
CASSGAGNTIYF
TGTGCCAGCTCGGGGGCGGGAAACACCATATATTTT
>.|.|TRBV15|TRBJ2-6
CATINGGGQYSGANVLTF
TGTGCCACCATCAACGGGGGGGGACAGTATTCTGGGGCCAACGTCCTGACTTTC
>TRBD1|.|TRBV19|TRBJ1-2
CASRGPGQGVGYTF
TGTGCCAGTAGGGGTCCGGGACAGGGAGTTGGCTACACCTTC
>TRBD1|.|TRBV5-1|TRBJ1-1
CASSSGQGYTEAFF
TGCGCCAGCAGCTCCGGACAGGGATACACGGAAGCTTTCTTT
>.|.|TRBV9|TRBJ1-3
CASSVGNTIYF
TGTGCCAGCAGCGTAGGAAACACCATATATTTT
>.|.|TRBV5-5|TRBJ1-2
CASSLWETGGYTF
TGTGCCAGCAGCTTGTGGGAAACAGGGGGCTACACCTTC
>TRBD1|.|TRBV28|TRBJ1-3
CASNSGGRFFGQGAPLGNTIYF
TGTGCCAGCAATTCAGGTGGTCGTTTTTTCGGACAGGGGGCGCCTTTAGGAAACACCATATATTTT
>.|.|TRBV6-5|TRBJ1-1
CASILQGNTEAFF
TGTGCCAGCATCCTACAGGGGAACACTGAAGCTTTCTTT
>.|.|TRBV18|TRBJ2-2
CASSLGRHNTGELFF
TGTGCCAGCTCCCTAGGGAGACATAACACCGGGGAGCTGTTTTTT
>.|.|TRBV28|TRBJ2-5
CASSLPQGPETQYF
TGTGCCAGCAGTTTACCCCAGGGTCCGGAGACCCAGTACTTC
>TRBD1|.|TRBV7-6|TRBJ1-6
CASSLEPGQGTPLHF
TGTGCCAGCAGCTTAGAGCCGGGACAGGGGACACCCCTCCACTTT
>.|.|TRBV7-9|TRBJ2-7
CASTLEGGATYEQYF
TGTGCCAGCACCCTAGAAGGGGGGGCCACCTACGAGCAGTACTTC
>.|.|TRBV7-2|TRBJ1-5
CASSIQKGSNQPQHF
TGTGCCAGCAGCATACAGAAAGGTAGCAATCAGCCCCAGCATTTT
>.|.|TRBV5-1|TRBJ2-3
CASSLQESTDTQYF
TGCGCCAGCAGCTTACAGGAAAGCACAGATACGCAGTATTTT
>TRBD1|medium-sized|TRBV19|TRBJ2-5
CASSTRQGAGLDPKTQYF
TGTGCCAGTAGTACGAGACAGGGTGCTGGATTGGACCCCAAGACCCAGTACTTC
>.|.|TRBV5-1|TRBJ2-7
CASSWDGAYEQYF
TGCGCCAGCAGCTGGGACGGAGCCTACGAGCAGTACTTC
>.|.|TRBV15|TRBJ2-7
CATSRDQGFYEQYF
TGTGCCACCAGCAGAGACCAGGGATTCTACGAGCAGTACTTC
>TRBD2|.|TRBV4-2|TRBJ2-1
CASSHPGTSKDEQFF
TGTGCCAGCAGCCATCCCGGGACTAGCAAGGATGAGCAGTTCTTC
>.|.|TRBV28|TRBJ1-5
CASSFLVATTRNQPQHF
TGTGCCAGCAGTTTTCTAGTGGCAACCACTCGCAATCAGCCCCAGCATTTT
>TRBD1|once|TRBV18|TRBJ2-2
CASSDTGGANTGELFF
TGTGCCAGCTCAGACACAGGGGGCGCGAACACCGGGGAGCTGTTTTTT
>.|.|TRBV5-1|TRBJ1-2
CASSLVGAERLHYTF
TGCGCCAGCAGCTTGGTTGGGGCTGAAAGATTACACTACACCTTC
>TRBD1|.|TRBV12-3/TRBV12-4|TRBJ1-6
CASSLQGYSPLHF
TGTGCCAGCAGCTTACAGGGGTATTCACCCCTCCACTTT
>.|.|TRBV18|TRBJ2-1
CASSPQGGGAVYEQFF
TGTGCCAGCTCACCACAGGGCGGGGGCGCAGTATATGAGCAGTTCTTC
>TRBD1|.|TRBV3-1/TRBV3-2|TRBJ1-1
CASSQGGGQRASGAFF
TGTGCCAGCAGCCAAGGCGGGGGACAGCGAGCCTCGGGAGCTTTCTTT
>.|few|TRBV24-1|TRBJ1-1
CATRTRAEAFF
TGTGCCACCAGGACGAGGGCTGAAGCTTTCTTT
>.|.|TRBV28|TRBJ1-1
CASSLWYKTGLNTEAFF
TGTGCCAGCAGTTTATGGTATAAGACAGGCCTGAACACTGAAGCTTTCTTT
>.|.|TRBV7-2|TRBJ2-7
CASSLLGATYEQYF
TGTGCCAGCAGCTTGCTGGGGGCTACCTACGAGCAGTACTTC
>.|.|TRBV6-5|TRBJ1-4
CASTLNGREKLFF
TGTGCCAGCACCCTGAATGGGCGGGAAAAACTGTTTTTT
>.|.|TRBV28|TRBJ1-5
CASSFFTGTINQPQHF
TGTGCCAGCAGTTTTTTTACCGGTACCATTAATCAGCCCCAGCATTTT
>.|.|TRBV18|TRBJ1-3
CASSRDKAVSGNTIYF
TGTGCCAGCTCAAGGGACAAGGCCGTTTCTGGAAACACCATATATTTT
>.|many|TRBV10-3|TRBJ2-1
CAIGALPSIGEQFF
TGTGCCATCGGGGCCCTCCCCTCAATAGGTGAGCAGTTCTTC